These 16 T cell receptor beta chains were all obtained from the same sample, sequenced in a study of response to subunit inactivated influenza vaccine. TCRdb re-called the RT-PCR reads with MiXCR, one entry per CDR3 protein. The sample lists some 500,000 distinct CDR3 sequences, over 25% occurring once. Sequences were derived from CD4+ T cells sorted from PBMCs, sampled around 5 days after vaccination. The source of these receptors is a man aged 45-65 years who received an inactivated influenza vaccine.

The gene calls are TRBV7-2 and TRBJ2-1; D may be TRBD1 (5 bases). The CDR3 is 13 amino acids. V gave up 4 bases and J gave up 4 bases, with 8 bases separating them. Germline V gene lookup returns CDR1 SGHTA and CDR2 FQGNSA. In DNA, the CDR3 is TGTGCCAGCAGCTCCCAGGGTTACAATGAGCAGTTCTTC. Encoded protein: CASSSQGYNEQFF.

This chain links TRBV4-2 with TRBJ2-3, with TRBD2 identical over 9 bases. Germline lookup yields CDR1 LGHNA and CDR2 YNFKEQ. There are 18 residues in the CDR3. J gave up 0 bases and V 2 bases, and 9 bases lay outside the gene matches. The CDR3 protein is CASSQPGTSRASTDTQYF. DNA of the CDR3: TGTGCCAGCAGCCAACCCGGGACTAGCAGAGCTAGCACAGATACGCAGTATTTT.

This clonotype was detected only a few times. The chain uses TRBV12-3 or TRBV12-4 and TRBJ2-7, with 8 bases identical to TRBD2. Germline trimming cut 5 bases from V and 7 bases from J; bases unmatched to any gene: 10. The CDR3 is made up of 14 amino acids. The CDR3 DNA reads as TGTGCCAGCAGTGTTGGGACTAGTATTTGGGAGCAGTACTTC. Its protein is CASSVGTSIWEQYF.

This clonotype has a handful of counts. This chain joins TRBV6-2 or TRBV6-3 and TRBJ1-5; D is possibly TRBD1 (5 bases). Germline lookup yields CDR1 MNHEY and CDR2 SVGEGT. V was trimmed by 6 bases and J by 2 bases, leaving 14 bases between them. CDR3 size: 15 residues. The CDR3 nucleotides are TGTGCCAGCAGACGGGGGGGGACGGGCAATCAGCCCCAGCATTTT. Its translation: CASRRGGTGNQPQHF.

The chain employs TRBV29-1 and TRBJ2-1; TRBD2 matches 11 bases. V gave up 6 bases and J gave up 7 bases; unmatched junction bases: 11. Germline V lookup: CDR1 SQVTM, CDR2 ANQGSEA. This CDR3 is 15 amino acids long. CDR3 sequence reads: CSVGGESSGRNEQFF. DNA of the CDR3: TGCAGCGTCGGGGGGGAGTCTAGCGGGAGGAATGAGCAGTTCTTC.

V and J are TRBV11-1 and TRBJ2-6, with 7 bases lining up with TRBD1. Germline assignment: CDR1 SGHAT and CDR2 FQDESV (reference sequence). CDR3 length equals 18 residues. The ends lost 0 bases at V and 1 base at J; junction bases unmatched: 6. The CDR3 region has the DNA TGTGCCAGCAGCTTAGCCGGGACAGTAAAATCTGGGGCCAACGTCCTGACTTTC. It encodes CASSLAGTVKSGANVLTF.

This chain uses TRBV5-1 with TRBJ1-1; D remains unclear. Trimming stripped 6 bases from V and 0 bases from J, with 12 bases between. The CDR3 runs 14 residues. The germline gives CDR1 SGHRS, CDR2 YFSETQ. CDR3 nucleotide sequence: TGCGCCAGCACCTCGGATGGCGTGAACACTGAAGCTTTCTTT. This translates into CASTSDGVNTEAFF.

The chain is built from TRBV7-9 and TRBJ2-6, with D possibly being TRBD1 (5 bases). The CDR3 is 17 amino acids. In germline, CDR1 is SEHNR, CDR2 FQNEAQ (reference sequence). Trimming removed 5 bases from V and 3 bases from J, with 17 bases in between. The CDR3: CASSLLVQGGGANVLTF. In nucleotides, the CDR3 is TGTGCCAGCAGCCTCCTAGTTCAGGGCGGTGGGGCCAACGTCCTGACTTTC. Looking up the rest from reference TRBV7-9 and TRBJ2-6 gives the full variable domain: DTGVSQNPRHKITKRGQNVTFRCDPISEHNRLYWYRQTLGQGPEFLTYFQNEAQLEKSRLLSDRFSAERPKGSFSTLEIQRTEQGDSAMYLCASSLLVQGGGANVLTFGAGSRLTVL.

This clonotype was picked up a small number of times. The chain uses TRBV6-1 and TRBJ2-1, with 9 bases fitting TRBD2. Germline assignment: CDR1 MNHNS and CDR2 SASEGT. Trimming cost V 6 bases and J 4 bases; bases outside gene matches: 7. This CDR3 contains 15 residues. The CDR3 sequence is CASRIAGATYNEQFF. The CDR3 DNA reads as TGTGCCAGCAGAATAGCGGGAGCGACGTACAATGAGCAGTTCTTC.

In its sample, this clonotype was seen a few times. The rearrangement links TRBV29-1 to TRBJ2-4; D might be TRBD1 (9 bases). V lost 4 bases to trimming and J lost 0 bases, with 31 bases between them. CDR3 size: 21 residues. Germline CDR1 reads SQVTM; CDR2 reads ANQGSEA. The CDR3 reads CSVGGQGQSGGPGLAKNIQYF. The CDR3 bases are TGCAGCGTTGGGGGACAGGGACAGTCGGGAGGGCCTGGGCTAGCCAAAAACATTCAGTACTTC. The variable domain in full, with the rest retrieved from reference TRBV29-1 and TRBJ2-4, is SAVISQKPSRDICQRGTSLTIQCQVDSQVTMMFWYRQQPGQSLTLIATANQGSEATYESGFVIDKFPISRPNLTFSTLTVSNMSPEDSSIYLCSVGGQGQSGGPGLAKNIQYFGAGTRLSVL.

In its sample, this clonotype was seen a few times. The chain links TRBV7-6 to TRBJ2-3; 7 bases align to TRBD1. The V and J ends lost 5 bases and 3 bases, in that order; junction bases with no gene match: 5. Germline V gene lookup returns CDR1 SGHVS and CDR2 FNYEAQ. The CDR3 extends over 14 amino acids. The CDR3 reads CASSPGGITDTQYF. The CDR3 DNA reads TGTGCCAGCAGCCCAGGGGGTATAACAGATACGCAGTATTTT.

This clonotype was observed many times. The chain links TRBV5-1 to TRBJ2-1, with 10 bases matching TRBD2. CDR1 and CDR2 (germline): SGHRS, YFSETQ. The CDR3 is 14 residues long. V lost 3 bases, J lost 4 bases, and 1 base stayed unmatched. CDR3 sequence: CASSSSGGYNEQFF. In DNA form, the CDR3 reads TGCGCCAGCAGCTCTAGCGGGGGTTACAATGAGCAGTTCTTC.

The chain carries TRBV18 and TRBJ2-7, with D perhaps TRBD2 (6 bases). Looked up from germline, CDR1 is KGHSH and CDR2 is LQKENI. The CDR3 loop spans 15 amino acids. Trimming cost V 5 bases and J 1 base, with 15 bases left between them. Here the CDR3 reads CASSSGTGRSYEQYF. The CDR3 bases are TGTGCCAGCTCATCCGGGACTGGCCGGTCCTACGAGCAGTACTTC.

This clonotype came up a few times. V gene TRBV6-5 combines with J gene TRBJ1-2; D uncertain. Between the trimmed V and J ends, which lost 2 bases and 6 bases, there was a span of 22 bases. The germline V gene has CDR1 MNHEY and CDR2 SVGAGI. The CDR3 has 17 amino acids. As DNA, the CDR3 is TGTGCCAGCAGTTACCTCTCAAGGACCCGGGCCTACGATGGCTACACCTTC. The encoded protein is CASSYLSRTRAYDGYTF.

The chain recombines TRBV7-2 with TRBJ2-2; TRBD1 matches 7 bases. Trimming removed 9 bases from V and 5 bases from J; junction bases left unmatched: 12. Germline lookup yields CDR1 SGHTA and CDR2 FQGNSA. The CDR3 sequence is 15 residues long. CDR3 sequence: CARSPPTGFTGELFF. CDR3 nucleotides: TGTGCCAGGAGCCCCCCGACAGGGTTTACCGGGGAGCTGTTTTTT. Together with reference TRBV7-2 and TRBJ2-2, the CDR3 gives the full variable domain: GAGVSQSPSNKVTEKGKDVELRCDPISGHTALYWYRQSLGQGLEFLIYFQGNSAPDKSGLPSDRFSAERTGGSVSTLTIQRTQQEDSAVYLCARSPPTGFTGELFFGEGSRLTVL.

This clonotype was detected a few times. V usage is TRBV5-5 and J usage is TRBJ2-3; possibly TRBD1 for D (5 bases). Trimming left V 0 bases short and J 2 bases short, with 13 bases between. The germline V gene has CDR1 SGHKS and CDR2 YYEKEE (reference sequence). This CDR3 is 16 amino acids long. The CDR3 here is CASSLGGSFNTDTQYF. DNA of the CDR3: TGTGCCAGCAGCTTGGGGGGCTCTTTTAACACAGATACGCAGTATTTT.